One T cell receptor (beta chain) is described in this entry. Patients of the Seattle cohort, enrolled during active infection, were followed longitudinally. From germline, CDR1 is SGHDT and CDR2 YYEEEE. V lost 3 bases, J lost 3 bases, and 7 bases stayed unmatched. This CDR3 is 16 amino acids long. The data belong to a study of blood T cell repertoires in COVID-19. The assay was immunoSEQ multiplex PCR, and TCRdb's table has in-frame clones only and misses some. The sample lists about 87,000 clones, 90% occurring once. Sequencing used peripheral blood. The TCR originated in a man in his late teens or twenties with COVID-19, enrolled during active disease. The chain employs TRBV5-6 and TRBJ2-3; 10 nucleotides align to TRBD2. DNA for the CDR3: TGTGCCAGCAGCTGGGGGGCGACTAGCGGGACAGATACGCAGTATTTT. It is translated as CASSWGATSGTDTQYF.